This TCR beta chain was recovered during a study of shared clonotypes between healthy human individuals. The repertoire was sequenced with immunoSEQ multiplex PCR; TCRdb's copy has only in-frame clones and lacks some. The sample includes roughly 1.4 million clones, less than 99% of them seen just once. With V trimmed by 0 bases and J by 6 bases, 12 bases remained unmatched. The V gene's germline CDR1 is SGHRS and CDR2 YFSETQ. CDR3 size: 17 residues. The chain joins TRBV5-1 to TRBJ2-3; 8 nucleotides align to TRBD2. This sequence originates from a man aged 25 to 40 in good health. Sequencing input: naive CD4+ T cells sorted from blood. Subset indicated: CD45RA+ positively selected. The CDR3 protein is CASSLGRGAGVSDTQYF. The DNA of the CDR3 is TGCGCCAGCAGCTTGGGGCGGGGAGCGGGAGTCTCTGATACGCAGTATTTT.